This T cell receptor (beta chain) was documented in a study of regulatory T cells in long-lasting Graves disease. Study context: The study counted Graves' disease as persistent given over 5 years of antithyroid drugs and positive TSH receptor antibodies.

Time point reported: persistent/refractory GD, antithyroid drugs over 5 years with positive TRAb. Isolated PBMC RNA provided the starting material for the TCR library. The authors diagnosed Graves' disease using American Thyroid Association guidelines. The table lists this clonotype with many counts. In building TCR beta libraries, iRepertoire HTBI primers were used together with Arm-PCR of CDR3 regions. MiXCR, run by TCRdb on the multiplex PCR reads, gives a single entry per CDR3 protein. The repertoire holds approximately 350,000 distinct CDR3 sequences, more than 20% seen once, with about 29% in the top ten. The sample consisted of peripheral blood mononuclear cells (PBMCs), taken when the disease was refractory, from a patient treated with antithyroid drugs. The sequence derives from a woman aged 40 to 50 with Graves disease.

The CDR3 is CSVGRGFDQPQHF. The CDR3 nucleotides read TGCAGCGTTGGTCGGGGATTCGATCAGCCCCAGCATTTT. This chain links TRBV29-1 with TRBJ1-5; D uncertain. Germline V gives CDR1 SQVTM, CDR2 ANQGSEA. V was trimmed by 4 bases and J by 5 bases, leaving 12 bases between them. The CDR3 extends over 13 amino acids. Full variable domain (missing parts from reference TRBV29-1 and TRBJ1-5): SAVISQKPSRDICQRGTSLTIQCQVDSQVTMMFWYRQQPGQSLTLIATANQGSEATYESGFVIDKFPISRPNLTFSTLTVSNMSPEDSSIYLCSVGRGFDQPQHFGDGTRLSIL.